This T cell receptor (beta chain) was profiled in a study of T cells in Graves' hyperthyroidism and ophthalmopathy. The source material, RNA transcripts, was used to amplify TCR beta CDR3 regions. Researchers ran a first-round RT-PCR on the TCR CDR3 using the HTBI primer set. TCRdb re-called the multiplex PCR reads through MiXCR, storing one row per CDR3 protein. The sample contains 450,000 to 600,000 distinct CDR3 sequences, 14% of which appear only once. Study conclusions and caveats: Among thyroid clonotypes expanded above 0.001, most also appeared in blood.

V was shortened by 2 bases and J by 3 bases, with 13 bases between the two germline ends. This CDR3 has 14 amino acids. Per germline, CDR1 GTSNPN and CDR2 SVGIG (reference sequence). Concerning this clonotype itself: Its antigen is unknown.

Each 10 ml fresh peripheral blood draw supplied the PBMCs. The source material was blood. This TCR came from a woman aged 40 to 49 with Graves' hyperthyroidism. The chain has TRBV30 and TRBJ1-2; unclear D gene. Here the CDR3 DNA reads TGTGCCTGGAGTTTTATGCAGGAGTACTATGGCTACACCTTC. It specifies CAWSFMQEYYGYTF.